This T cell receptor beta chain was recorded in a study of post-analysis software for immune sequencing data. On the study more broadly: The study covered relapsing-remitting, secondary progressive and progressive-relapsing courses of multiple sclerosis.

Germline CDR1 SEHNR, CDR2 FQNEAQ (reference sequence). This CDR3 is 15 amino acids long. Trimming took off 1 base at V and 7 bases at J, with 16 bases between the two ends. Only a few counts were recorded for this clonotype. Its antigen is not known. Study results and caveats: Roughly 5 TRBV segments, TRBV5-6, TRBV5-1 and TRBV20-1 among them, were found more frequent in patients than controls. Controls significantly exceeded multiple sclerosis patients in normalized Chao1 diversity.

Incorporated into the TCR beta cDNA libraries were unique molecular identifiers, which served to reduce PCR and sequencing biases. TCRdb re-called the PCR reads through MiXCR, storing one row per CDR3 protein. The table lists about 460,000 distinct CDR3 sequences, roughly 45% of them singletons. Specimen: blood. The chain carries TRBV7-9 and TRBJ2-5; the D gene is possibly TRBD2 (5 bases). This clonotype was obtained from a girl aged 5-17 years with multiple sclerosis. CDR3 in amino acids: CASSLVVGGFGTQYF. CDR3 DNA sequence: TGTGCCAGCAGCTTAGTAGTCGGAGGATTTGGGACCCAGTACTTC.